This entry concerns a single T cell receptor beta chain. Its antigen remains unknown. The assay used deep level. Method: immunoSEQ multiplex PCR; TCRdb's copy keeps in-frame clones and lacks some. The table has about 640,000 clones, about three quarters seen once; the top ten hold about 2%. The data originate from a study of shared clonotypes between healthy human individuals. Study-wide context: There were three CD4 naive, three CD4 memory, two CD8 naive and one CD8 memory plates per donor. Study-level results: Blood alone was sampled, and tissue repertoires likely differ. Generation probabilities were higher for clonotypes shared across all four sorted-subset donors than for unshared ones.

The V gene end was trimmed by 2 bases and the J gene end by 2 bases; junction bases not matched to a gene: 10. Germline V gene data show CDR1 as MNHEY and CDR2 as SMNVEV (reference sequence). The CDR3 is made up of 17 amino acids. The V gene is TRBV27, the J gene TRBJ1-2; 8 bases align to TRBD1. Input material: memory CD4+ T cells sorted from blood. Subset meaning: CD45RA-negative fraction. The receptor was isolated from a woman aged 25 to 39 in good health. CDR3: CASSLRQGWGLNYGYTF. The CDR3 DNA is TGTGCCAGCAGTTTAAGACAGGGGTGGGGCCTGAACTATGGCTACACCTTC.